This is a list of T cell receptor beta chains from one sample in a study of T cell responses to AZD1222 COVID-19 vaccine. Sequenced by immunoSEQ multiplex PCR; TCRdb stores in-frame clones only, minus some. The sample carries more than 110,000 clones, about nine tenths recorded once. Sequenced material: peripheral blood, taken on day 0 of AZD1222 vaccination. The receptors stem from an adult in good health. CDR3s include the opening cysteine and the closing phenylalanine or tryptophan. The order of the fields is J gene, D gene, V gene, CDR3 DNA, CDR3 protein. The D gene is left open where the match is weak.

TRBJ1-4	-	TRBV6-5	TGTGCCAGCAGAGTCGGGGGTACTAATGAAAAACTGTTTTTT	CASRVGGTNEKLFF
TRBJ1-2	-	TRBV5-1	TGCGCCAGCAGCCCCCGGCGAGGACCGCACTATGGCTACACCTTC	CASSPRRGPHYGYTF
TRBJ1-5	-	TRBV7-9	TGTGCCAGCAGCTTGGGCAGCCTCAATCAGCCCCAGCATTTT	CASSLGSLNQPQHF
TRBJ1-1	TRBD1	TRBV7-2	TGTGCCAGCAGCCGGCCGACAGGGGAGGAAGCTTTCTTT	CASSRPTGEEAFF
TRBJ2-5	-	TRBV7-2	TGTGCCAGCAGCTCTGGAGAGACCCAGTACTTC	CASSSGETQYF
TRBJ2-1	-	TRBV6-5	TGTGCCAGCAGCCTGTACAATGAGCAGTTCTTC	CASSLYNEQFF
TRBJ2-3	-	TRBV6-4	TGTGCCAGCAGTGAGGCCCCGAGAGCAGATACGCAGTATTTT	CASSEAPRADTQYF
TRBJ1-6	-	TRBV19	TGTGCCAGTAGTCGCGACCGTTTGGGATCACCCCTCCACTTT	CASSRDRLGSPLHF
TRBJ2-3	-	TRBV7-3	TGTGCCAGCAGCTTAATTCGGGGTGCAGATACGCAGTATTTT	CASSLIRGADTQYF
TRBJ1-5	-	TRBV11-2	TGTGCCAGCAGCTTAGCAGGCAATCAGCCCCAGCATTTT	CASSLAGNQPQHF